These T cell receptor beta chains were read from a single sample in a study of breast tumors, draining lymph nodes, adjacent tissues. MiXCR, run by TCRdb on the multiplex PCR reads, gives a single entry per CDR3 protein. The sample has 100,000 to 150,000 distinct CDR3 sequences; about 20% are singletons. The sequencing input was axillary lymph node tissue. These receptors were collected from a female donor with breast cancer. Some clones in this sample may be carry-over from other donors' samples. Each CDR3 is given with its conserved first and last residue. A D gene is named only where the DNA matches it firmly. Expanded clones are given a class, and other clones once, few, many or no size at all.

D gene: .; V gene: TRBV9; J gene: TRBJ2-3; clone size: many; CDR3 protein: CASSVGLHGTDTQYF; CDR3 DNA: TGTGCCAGCAGCGTAGGTCTCCACGGCACAGATACGCAGTATTTT
D gene: .; V gene: TRBV10-3; J gene: TRBJ1-3; clone size: .; CDR3 protein: CTIKVGGPSGDTIYF; CDR3 DNA: TGTACCATCAAGGTCGGGGGGCCCTCTGGAGACACCATATATTTT
D gene: TRBD2; V gene: TRBV28; J gene: TRBJ2-7; clone size: .; CDR3 protein: CASRIETSGIYEQYF; CDR3 DNA: TGTGCCAGCAGGATAGAGACTAGCGGAATCTACGAGCAGTACTTC
D gene: .; V gene: TRBV12-3/TRBV12-4; J gene: TRBJ2-1; clone size: many; CDR3 protein: CASSLIVASYNEQFF; CDR3 DNA: TGTGCCAGCAGTTTAATTGTGGCTTCCTACAATGAGCAGTTCTTC
D gene: TRBD2; V gene: TRBV19; J gene: TRBJ2-1; clone size: many; CDR3 protein: CASSVAGGPSQFF; CDR3 DNA: TGTGCCAGTAGTGTAGCGGGAGGGCCGTCTCAGTTCTTC
D gene: .; V gene: TRBV12-5; J gene: TRBJ2-5; clone size: many; CDR3 protein: CASNRAEETQYF; CDR3 DNA: TGTGCTAGCAATAGGGCAGAAGAGACCCAGTACTTC
D gene: TRBD1; V gene: TRBV6-1; J gene: TRBJ1-2; clone size: .; CDR3 protein: CASSGGQGRYGYTF; CDR3 DNA: TGTGCCAGCAGTGGGGGACAGGGCAGGTATGGCTACACCTTC
D gene: .; V gene: TRBV29-1; J gene: TRBJ2-7; clone size: many; CDR3 protein: CSVEEGGYEQYF; CDR3 DNA: TGCAGCGTGGAGGAGGGGGGGTACGAGCAGTACTTC
D gene: TRBD1; V gene: TRBV5-8; J gene: TRBJ2-3; clone size: many; CDR3 protein: CASSPFIRTGTDTQYF; CDR3 DNA: TGTGCCAGCAGTCCCTTCATTCGGACAGGGACAGATACGCAGTATTTT
D gene: .; V gene: TRBV5-6; J gene: TRBJ1-5; clone size: many; CDR3 protein: CASSLGRDQPQHF; CDR3 DNA: TGTGCCAGCAGTTTAGGGCGAGATCAGCCCCAGCATTTT
D gene: .; V gene: TRBV6-5; J gene: TRBJ1-2; clone size: few; CDR3 protein: CASSYSAFEGGYTF; CDR3 DNA: TGTGCCAGCAGTTACTCGGCTTTCGAGGGTGGCTACACCTTC
D gene: TRBD2; V gene: TRBV20-1; J gene: TRBJ2-7; clone size: .; CDR3 protein: CSASEGLAGVEQYF; CDR3 DNA: TGCAGTGCTAGTGAGGGACTAGCGGGAGTCGAGCAGTACTTC
D gene: .; V gene: TRBV4-1; J gene: TRBJ1-5; clone size: many; CDR3 protein: CASSQDVRGPNQPQHF; CDR3 DNA: TGCGCCAGCAGCCAAGATGTCCGCGGCCCCAATCAGCCCCAGCATTTT
D gene: .; V gene: TRBV5-5; J gene: TRBJ2-2; clone size: many; CDR3 protein: CASSLRDANTGELFF; CDR3 DNA: TGTGCCAGCAGCTTAAGAGACGCGAACACCGGGGAGCTGTTTTTT
D gene: .; V gene: TRBV12-3/TRBV12-4; J gene: TRBJ2-2; clone size: many; CDR3 protein: CASTLGGGTNTGELFF; CDR3 DNA: TGTGCCAGCACCCTCGGTGGCGGGACGAACACCGGGGAGCTGTTTTTT
D gene: .; V gene: TRBV7-2; J gene: TRBJ2-3; clone size: many; CDR3 protein: CASSLAQQKDTQYF; CDR3 DNA: TGTGCCAGCAGCTTAGCGCAACAGAAAGATACGCAGTATTTT
D gene: TRBD2; V gene: TRBV2; J gene: TRBJ2-1; clone size: many; CDR3 protein: CASRTSGNDEQFF; CDR3 DNA: TGTGCCAGCCGGACTAGCGGGAACGATGAGCAGTTCTTC
D gene: TRBD2; V gene: TRBV27; J gene: TRBJ2-3; clone size: many; CDR3 protein: CASRLASSTDTQYF; CDR3 DNA: TGTGCCAGCAGACTAGCGAGTAGCACAGATACGCAGTATTTT
D gene: TRBD1; V gene: TRBV18; J gene: TRBJ2-1; clone size: .; CDR3 protein: CASSPARTGLHNEQFF; CDR3 DNA: TGTGCCAGCTCACCAGCACGGACAGGGCTCCACAATGAGCAGTTCTTC
D gene: .; V gene: TRBV7-3; J gene: TRBJ2-5; clone size: many; CDR3 protein: CASSLLTGPGETQYF; CDR3 DNA: TGTGCCAGCAGCTTACTTACGGGACCAGGGGAGACCCAGTACTTC
D gene: TRBD2; V gene: TRBV11-3; J gene: TRBJ2-2; clone size: few; CDR3 protein: CASSEWTSGRASTGELFF; CDR3 DNA: TGTGCCAGCAGCGAATGGACTAGCGGGAGAGCTTCCACCGGGGAGCTGTTTTTT
D gene: .; V gene: TRBV6-1; J gene: TRBJ2-2; clone size: many; CDR3 protein: CASSGFGAAGELFF; CDR3 DNA: TGTGCCAGCAGTGGGTTCGGGGCGGCCGGGGAGCTGTTTTTT
D gene: .; V gene: TRBV30; J gene: TRBJ2-3; clone size: many; CDR3 protein: CAWSKGEGLTQYF; CDR3 DNA: TGTGCCTGGAGTAAGGGGGAGGGCCTCACGCAGTATTTT
D gene: .; V gene: TRBV5-5; J gene: TRBJ1-4; clone size: many; CDR3 protein: CASSRTDPTNEKLFF; CDR3 DNA: TGTGCCAGCAGCCGTACAGATCCAACTAATGAAAAACTGTTTTTT
D gene: .; V gene: TRBV6-1; J gene: TRBJ1-5; clone size: .; CDR3 protein: CASSYRGGNQPQHF; CDR3 DNA: TGTGCCAGCAGTTATAGGGGGGGCAATCAGCCCCAGCATTTT
D gene: TRBD1; V gene: TRBV27; J gene: TRBJ2-3; clone size: few; CDR3 protein: CASSTRDRGVDTQYF; CDR3 DNA: TGTGCCAGCAGTACCCGGGACAGGGGGGTAGATACGCAGTATTTT
D gene: .; V gene: TRBV18; J gene: TRBJ2-7; clone size: many; CDR3 protein: CASSPYVVGNKYEQYF; CDR3 DNA: TGTGCCAGCTCACCTTATGTTGTGGGAAATAAGTACGAGCAGTACTTC
D gene: TRBD1; V gene: TRBV5-1; J gene: TRBJ1-2; clone size: many; CDR3 protein: CASSSDRANYGYTF; CDR3 DNA: TGCGCCAGCAGCTCCGACAGGGCTAACTATGGCTACACCTTC
D gene: .; V gene: TRBV6-2/TRBV6-3; J gene: TRBJ2-7; clone size: many; CDR3 protein: CAIQTAFSGNSYEQYF; CDR3 DNA: TGTGCCATCCAAACGGCCTTTAGCGGAAACTCCTACGAGCAGTACTTC
D gene: .; V gene: TRBV18; J gene: TRBJ2-7; clone size: .; CDR3 protein: CASSPFGLGGANSSEQYF; CDR3 DNA: TGTGCCAGCTCACCGTTTGGTTTGGGGGGAGCGAACTCCTCCGAGCAGTACTTC
D gene: .; V gene: TRBV11-2; J gene: TRBJ1-5; clone size: many; CDR3 protein: CASSLARDQPQHF; CDR3 DNA: TGTGCCAGCAGCTTAGCGAGGGATCAGCCCCAGCATTTT
D gene: TRBD2; V gene: TRBV29-1; J gene: TRBJ2-2; clone size: many; CDR3 protein: CSVADWSASGISGELFF; CDR3 DNA: TGCAGCGTTGCCGATTGGTCAGCAAGCGGGATTTCCGGGGAGCTGTTTTTT
D gene: TRBD2; V gene: TRBV20-1; J gene: TRBJ2-5; clone size: .; CDR3 protein: CSASPPTSGSQETQYF; CDR3 DNA: TGCAGTGCTAGCCCCCCAACTAGCGGGAGTCAAGAGACCCAGTACTTC
D gene: .; V gene: TRBV20-1; J gene: TRBJ1-5; clone size: many; CDR3 protein: CSARWAGLGQPQHF; CDR3 DNA: TGCAGTGCTAGATGGGCGGGGTTGGGTCAGCCCCAGCATTTT
D gene: .; V gene: TRBV6-1; J gene: TRBJ1-1; clone size: .; CDR3 protein: CASKEWGNTEAFF; CDR3 DNA: TGTGCCAGCAAGGAATGGGGGAACACTGAAGCTTTCTTT
D gene: TRBD1; V gene: TRBV5-1; J gene: TRBJ2-3; clone size: many; CDR3 protein: CASSLGVGQPTDTQYF; CDR3 DNA: TGCGCCAGCAGCTTGGGGGTGGGACAGCCCACAGATACGCAGTATTTT
D gene: TRBD1; V gene: TRBV10-3; J gene: TRBJ2-7; clone size: many; CDR3 protein: CAISGGQGSSYEQYF; CDR3 DNA: TGTGCCATCAGTGGGGGACAGGGGAGCTCCTACGAGCAGTACTTC
D gene: .; V gene: TRBV5-8; J gene: TRBJ1-6; clone size: many; CDR3 protein: CASGDVDSPLHF; CDR3 DNA: TGTGCCAGCGGGGATGTAGATTCACCCCTCCACTTT
D gene: TRBD1; V gene: TRBV28; J gene: TRBJ1-5; clone size: few; CDR3 protein: CASSLGQVRQPQHF; CDR3 DNA: TGTGCCAGCAGTTTAGGACAGGTTCGACAGCCCCAGCATTTT
D gene: TRBD2; V gene: TRBV10-2; J gene: TRBJ2-2; clone size: many; CDR3 protein: CASSDLAERAGELFF; CDR3 DNA: TGCGCCAGCAGTGACCTAGCGGAGAGGGCCGGGGAGCTGTTTTTT
D gene: .; V gene: TRBV3-2; J gene: TRBJ2-2; clone size: .; CDR3 protein: CASSHGSGRTNTGELFF; CDR3 DNA: TGTGCCAGCAGCCATGGTAGCGGGAGAACGAACACCGGGGAGCTGTTTTTT
D gene: TRBD2; V gene: TRBV27; J gene: TRBJ2-7; clone size: many; CDR3 protein: CASSLSTSGREQYF; CDR3 DNA: TGTGCCAGCAGTTTATCGACTAGCGGACGCGAGCAGTACTTC
D gene: .; V gene: TRBV6-2/TRBV6-3; J gene: TRBJ2-7; clone size: many; CDR3 protein: CASSYGGDYEQYF; CDR3 DNA: TGTGCCAGCAGTTACGGTGGCGACTACGAGCAGTACTTC
D gene: TRBD1; V gene: TRBV6-1; J gene: TRBJ2-7; clone size: .; CDR3 protein: CASRRGQGFYEQYF; CDR3 DNA: TGTGCCAGCAGGAGGGGACAGGGGTTCTACGAGCAGTACTTC
D gene: .; V gene: TRBV5-5; J gene: TRBJ1-4; clone size: many; CDR3 protein: CASSLFHTDGEKLFF; CDR3 DNA: TGTGCCAGCAGCTTATTCCATACCGACGGAGAAAAACTGTTTTTT
D gene: .; V gene: TRBV28; J gene: TRBJ1-3; clone size: many; CDR3 protein: CASSLGGNTIYF; CDR3 DNA: TGTGCCAGCAGCTTAGGTGGAAACACCATATATTTT
D gene: .; V gene: TRBV7-8; J gene: TRBJ2-7; clone size: many; CDR3 protein: CASSLELVFSYEQYF; CDR3 DNA: TGTGCCAGCAGCTTAGAACTTGTGTTCTCCTACGAGCAGTACTTC